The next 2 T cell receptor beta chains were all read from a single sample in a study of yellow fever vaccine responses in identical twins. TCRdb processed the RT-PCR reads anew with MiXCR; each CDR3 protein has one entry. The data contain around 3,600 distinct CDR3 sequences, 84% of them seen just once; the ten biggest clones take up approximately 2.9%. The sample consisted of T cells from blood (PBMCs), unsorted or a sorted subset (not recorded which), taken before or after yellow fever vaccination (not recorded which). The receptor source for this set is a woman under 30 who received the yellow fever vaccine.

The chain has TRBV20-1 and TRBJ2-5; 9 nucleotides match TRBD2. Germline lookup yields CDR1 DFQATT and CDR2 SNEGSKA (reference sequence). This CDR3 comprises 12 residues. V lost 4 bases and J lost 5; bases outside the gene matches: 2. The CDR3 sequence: CSATTSGETQYF. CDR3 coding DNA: TGCAGTGCTACTACTAGCGGGGAGACCCAGTACTTC.

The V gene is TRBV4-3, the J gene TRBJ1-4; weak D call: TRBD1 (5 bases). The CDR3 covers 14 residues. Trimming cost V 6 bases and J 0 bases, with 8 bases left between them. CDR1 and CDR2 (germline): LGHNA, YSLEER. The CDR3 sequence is CASRQTATNEKLFF. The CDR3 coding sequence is TGCGCCAGCAGACAGACAGCAACTAATGAAAAACTGTTTTTT.